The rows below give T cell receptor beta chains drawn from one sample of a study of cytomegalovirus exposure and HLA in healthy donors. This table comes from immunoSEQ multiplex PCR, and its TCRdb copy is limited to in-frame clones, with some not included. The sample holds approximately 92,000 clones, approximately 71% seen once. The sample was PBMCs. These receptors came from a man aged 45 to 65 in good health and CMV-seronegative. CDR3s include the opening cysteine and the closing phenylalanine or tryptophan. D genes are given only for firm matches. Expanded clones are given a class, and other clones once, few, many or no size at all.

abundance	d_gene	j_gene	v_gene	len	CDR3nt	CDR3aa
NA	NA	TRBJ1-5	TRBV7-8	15	TGTGCCAGCAGCCTCACGGAGCAACCGGGTCAGCCCCAGCATTTT	CASSLTEQPGQPQHF
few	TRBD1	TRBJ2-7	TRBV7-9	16	TGTGCCAGCAGCTTAGGACAGGGGTGGGGACCCTACGAGCAGTACTTC	CASSLGQGWGPYEQYF
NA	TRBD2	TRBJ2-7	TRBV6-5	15	TGTGCCAGCAGCAACCGACTAGCGGGGGCGCAAGAGCAGTACTTC	CASSNRLAGAQEQYF
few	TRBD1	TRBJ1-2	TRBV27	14	TGTGCCAGCAGCCCTAGACAGGGGCGCTATGGCTACACCTTC	CASSPRQGRYGYTF
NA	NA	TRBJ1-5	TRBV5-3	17	TGTGCCAGAAGCTTGTTCAGACGATTCGGAGGGAATCAGCCCCAGCATTTT	CARSLFRRFGGNQPQHF
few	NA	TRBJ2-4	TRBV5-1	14	TGCGCCATCCCGACAGCGCTAGCCAAAAACATTCAGTACTTC	CAIPTALAKNIQYF
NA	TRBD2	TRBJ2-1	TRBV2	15	TGTGCCAGCAGTTTAGCGGGAGGCGGGGACAATGAGCAGTTCTTC	CASSLAGGGDNEQFF
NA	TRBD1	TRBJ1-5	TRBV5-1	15	TGCGCCAGCAGCTTGGGGACAGGGTTCAATCAGCCCCAGCATTTT	CASSLGTGFNQPQHF
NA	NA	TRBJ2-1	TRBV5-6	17	TGTGCCAGCAGCTTTAACCATGGGAGTTTAGGGGGTAATGAGCAGTTCTTC	CASSFNHGSLGGNEQFF
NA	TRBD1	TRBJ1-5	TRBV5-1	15	TGCGCCAGCTCGCTCGGGGGACAGCTTAATCAGCCCCAGCATTTT	CASSLGGQLNQPQHF
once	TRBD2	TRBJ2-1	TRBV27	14	TGTGCCAGCAGTTTAATGCGGGAGTGGAATGAGCAGTTCTTC	CASSLMREWNEQFF
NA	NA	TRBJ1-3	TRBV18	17	TGTGCCAGCTCACCCCGTTCCCCGCGGAACTCTGGAAACACCATATATTTT	CASSPRSPRNSGNTIYF
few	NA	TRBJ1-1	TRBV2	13	TGTGCCAGCGGGGAGGATATGAACACTGAAGCTTTCTTT	CASGEDMNTEAFF
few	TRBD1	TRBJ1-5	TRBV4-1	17	TGCGCCAGCAGCCAATTCCCGACAGGGGGACGCAATCAGCCCCAGCATTTT	CASSQFPTGGRNQPQHF
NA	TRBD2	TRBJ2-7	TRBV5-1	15	TGCGCCAGCTCGGGGGGGCCGGGCCTAGGCTACGAGCAGTACTTC	CASSGGPGLGYEQYF
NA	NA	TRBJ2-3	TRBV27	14	TGTGCCTCCCGGGTAGGAGCGGCTACAGATACGCAGTATTTT	CASRVGAATDTQYF
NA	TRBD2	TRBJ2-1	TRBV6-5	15	TGTGCCAGCAGCCCCGGGACTAGCGGAAACAATGAGCAGTTCTTC	CASSPGTSGNNEQFF
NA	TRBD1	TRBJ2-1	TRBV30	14	TGTGCCTGGAGTGTGGGACAGTACCTCAATGAGCAGTTCTTC	CAWSVGQYLNEQFF
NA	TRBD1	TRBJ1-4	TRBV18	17	TGTGCCAGCTCACCCACCGGGACAGGCGCAACTAATGAAAAACTGTTTTTT	CASSPTGTGATNEKLFF
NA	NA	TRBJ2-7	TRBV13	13	TGTGCCAGCAGCCCCCCGTCGGTTATCGAGCAGTACTTC	CASSPPSVIEQYF
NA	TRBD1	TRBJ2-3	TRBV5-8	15	TGTGCCAGCAGCATGGGACAGGGGGCCACAGATACGCAGTATTTT	CASSMGQGATDTQYF
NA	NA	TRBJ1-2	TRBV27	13	TGTGCCAGCAGTCTCCTCGGGGGGGATGGCTACACCTTC	CASSLLGGDGYTF
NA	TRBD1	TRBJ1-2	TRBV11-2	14	TGTGCCAGCAGTTCCGACAGGGGGAAGTATGGCTACACCTTC	CASSSDRGKYGYTF
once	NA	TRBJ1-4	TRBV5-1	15	TGCGCCAGCACCCTAGGGAGGGCTAAGGAGGAAAAACTGTTTTTT	CASTLGRAKEEKLFF
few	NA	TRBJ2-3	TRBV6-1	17	TGTGCCAGCAGTGAAGTACTAGGAGGCTTTTTTGCAGATACGCAGTATTTT	CASSEVLGGFFADTQYF
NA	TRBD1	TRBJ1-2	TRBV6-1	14	TGTGCCAGCACCCGGACAGGGGGCGGATATGGCTACACCTTC	CASTRTGGGYGYTF
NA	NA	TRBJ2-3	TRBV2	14	TGTGCCAGCAGCCCGACGGGGGGCACAGATACGCAGTATTTT	CASSPTGGTDTQYF
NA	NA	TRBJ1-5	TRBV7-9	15	TGTGCCAGCAGCCCCCGGGGGGGGGCCAATCAGCCCCAGCATTTT	CASSPRGGANQPQHF
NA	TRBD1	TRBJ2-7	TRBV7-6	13	TGTGCCAGCAGCTCCGGACAGGGAGGCGAGCAGTACTTC	CASSSGQGGEQYF
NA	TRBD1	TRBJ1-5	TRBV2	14	TGTGCCAGCAGTGGGACAGGGTTTAATCAGCCCCAGCATTTT	CASSGTGFNQPQHF
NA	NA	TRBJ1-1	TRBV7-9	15	TGTGCCAGCAGCTTAGCGGGCAGCCCGGGGACTGAAGCTTTCTTT	CASSLAGSPGTEAFF
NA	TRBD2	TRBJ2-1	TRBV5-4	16	TGTGCCAGCAGCTTGGCCGTAGGGACTAGCGGGGGGGAGCAGTTCTTC	CASSLAVGTSGGEQFF
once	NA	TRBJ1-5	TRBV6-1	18	TGTGCCAGCAGTGAAAAAGGAGGGGGGGGTGAAGGCAATCAGCCCCAGCATTTT	CASSEKGGGGEGNQPQHF
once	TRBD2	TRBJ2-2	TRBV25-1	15	TGTGCCAGCAGTAAAACTAGCGGGAACACCGGGGAGCTGTTTTTT	CASSKTSGNTGELFF
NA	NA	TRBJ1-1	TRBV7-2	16	TGTGCCAGCAGCTTGAAAGGGGTAGAAATGAACACTGAAGCTTTCTTT	CASSLKGVEMNTEAFF
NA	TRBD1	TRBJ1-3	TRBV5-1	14	TGCGCCAGCAGCGGACAGGATCGTGGAAACACCATATATTTT	CASSGQDRGNTIYF
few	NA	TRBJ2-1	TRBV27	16	TGTGCCAGCAGTTCGTTCGGACAGCCACTCTACAATGAGCAGTTCTTC	CASSSFGQPLYNEQFF
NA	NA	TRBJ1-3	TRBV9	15	TGTGCCAGCAGCGGAACAGGTAGCTCTGGAAACACCATATATTTT	CASSGTGSSGNTIYF
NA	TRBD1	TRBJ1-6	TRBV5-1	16	TGCGCCAGCAGCTTGGAAGCCGGGACAGGGGCCTCACCCCTCCACTTT	CASSLEAGTGASPLHF
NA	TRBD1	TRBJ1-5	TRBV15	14	TGTGCCACCAGCAGAGTAGGGACAGATCAGCCCCAGCATTTT	CATSRVGTDQPQHF
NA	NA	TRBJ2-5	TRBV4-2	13	TGTGCCAGCAGCCAAGAACAGAAAGAGACCCAGTACTTC	CASSQEQKETQYF
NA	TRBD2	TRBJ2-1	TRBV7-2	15	TGTGCCAGCAGCTTAGGAGGCGGGAGGCTCCATGAGCAGTTCTTC	CASSLGGGRLHEQFF
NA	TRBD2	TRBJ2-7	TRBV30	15	TGTGCCTGGAGTGTACTGTCGGCGGGAGGGTACGAGCAGTACTTC	CAWSVLSAGGYEQYF
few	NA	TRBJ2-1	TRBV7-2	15	TGTGCCAGCAGCCTCCGGGACTCCTCCTACAATGAGCAGTTCTTC	CASSLRDSSYNEQFF
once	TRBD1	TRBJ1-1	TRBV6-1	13	TGTGCCAGCCTCAGGGGGACTGGTACTGAAGCTTTCTTT	CASLRGTGTEAFF
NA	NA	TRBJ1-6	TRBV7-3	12	TGTGCCAGCAGCTTTACCAGGGTAACCCTCCACTTT	CASSFTRVTLHF
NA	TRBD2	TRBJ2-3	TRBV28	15	TGTGCCAGCAGTATTCTAGCGGGATTCACAGATACGCAGTATTTT	CASSILAGFTDTQYF